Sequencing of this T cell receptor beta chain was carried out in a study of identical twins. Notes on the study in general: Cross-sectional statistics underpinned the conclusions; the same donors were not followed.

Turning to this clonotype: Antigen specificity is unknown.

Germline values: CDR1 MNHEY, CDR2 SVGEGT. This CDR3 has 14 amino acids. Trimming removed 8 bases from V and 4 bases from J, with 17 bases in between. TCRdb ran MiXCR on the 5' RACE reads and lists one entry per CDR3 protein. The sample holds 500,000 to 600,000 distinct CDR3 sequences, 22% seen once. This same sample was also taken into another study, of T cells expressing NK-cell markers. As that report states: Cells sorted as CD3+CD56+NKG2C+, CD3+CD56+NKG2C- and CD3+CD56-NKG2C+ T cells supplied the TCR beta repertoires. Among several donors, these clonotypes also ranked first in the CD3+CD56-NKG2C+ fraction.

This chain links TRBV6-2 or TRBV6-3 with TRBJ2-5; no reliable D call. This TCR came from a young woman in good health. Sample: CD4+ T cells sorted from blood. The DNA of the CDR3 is TGTGCCAGCTGTCCGGAGAGATTGAGAGAGACCCAGTACTTC. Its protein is CASCPERLRETQYF.